This entry lists 5 T cell receptor beta chains sequenced from one sample in a study of beta chain features in type 1 diabetes. The isolated RNA, all of it, was reverse transcribed, so expressed TCRB transcripts were what got sequenced. Generated by immunoSEQ multiplex PCR, the TCRdb table keeps only in-frame clones and is missing some. The table includes some 6,000 clones, about four fifths detected once. Sequencing was done on a sample of Tregs from blood. Receptors were obtained from a young man in good health.

V usage is TRBV5-4 and J usage is TRBJ2-3, with TRBD2 identical over 10 bases. The CDR3 is made up of 15 amino acids. CDR1 and CDR2 (germline): SGHNT, YYREEE (reference sequence). The trim removed 2 bases at V and 4 bases at J, leaving 4 bases unmatched. This CDR3 reads CASSFSGLAADTQYF. The CDR3 coding sequence is TGTGCCAGCAGCTTTTCAGGACTAGCGGCAGATACGCAGTATTTT.

The genes are TRBV30 and TRBJ2-3; tentative D call: TRBD2 (6 bases). Germline loops: CDR1 GTSNPN, CDR2 SVGIG (reference sequence). This CDR3 is 13 amino acids long. Deletions cut 5 bases from V and 4 bases from J, with 13 bases between. The CDR3 DNA follows: TGTGCCTGGGCATATGGAGGGCCAGATACGCAGTATTTT. The encoded protein is CAWAYGGPDTQYF.

The chain employs TRBV9 and TRBJ2-7, with D tentatively TRBD2 (5 bases). The length of the CDR3 is 12 residues. CDR1 is SGDLS, CDR2 YYNGEE, per germline. The V and J ends lost 4 bases and 3 bases respectively, with 8 bases between them. The CDR3 region has the DNA TGTGCCAGCAGCCCCGGAGGCTACGAGCAGTACTTC. Translated, it gives CASSPGGYEQYF.

J is TRBJ2-2 and V is TRBV5-8, with 9 bases fitting TRBD1. The germline CDR1 and CDR2 sequences are SGHTS and YDEGEE. This CDR3 has 16 amino acids. V gave up 4 bases and J gave up 2 bases; unmatched junction bases: 6. DNA of the CDR3: TGTGCCAGCAGCCGCCGACAGGGGGTTAACACCGGGGAGCTGTTTTTT. It yields the protein CASSRRQGVNTGELFF.

This rearrangement joins TRBV29-1 to TRBJ2-1; TRBD2 matches 11 bases. The germline gives CDR1 SQVTM, CDR2 ANQGSEA. V lost 3 bases to trimming and J lost 0 bases; unmatched junction nucleotides: 7. This CDR3 is 17 amino acids long. CDR3: CSVDGRGLADSYNEQFF. The CDR3 nucleotides are TGCAGCGTTGATGGGAGGGGACTAGCGGACTCCTACAATGAGCAGTTCTTC.